The entry that follows covers one T cell receptor beta chain sequence. Some clones are missing from TCRdb's copy, which holds only in-frame ones; the method was immunoSEQ multiplex PCR. The profile shows over 90,000 clones, around 94% of them singletons. This entry comes from a study of T cell changes during pregnancy in multiple sclerosis. The V and J ends lost 1 base and 1 base respectively, with 10 bases between them. CDR3 length: 15 residues. From germline, CDR1 is SGHDN and CDR2 FVKESK. The V call is TRBV14, the J call TRBJ1-1; a possible D gene is TRBD1 (6 bases). The sample in question was peripheral blood, obtained after pregnancy. The TCR was taken from a female donor with multiple sclerosis, enrolled in a pregnancy study. The CDR3 bases are TGTGCCAGCAGCCAAGTGTCGACAGGGAACACTGAAGCTTTCTTT. It specifies CASSQVSTGNTEAFF.